The 5 T cell receptor beta chains given below trace back to one sample, sequenced in a study of blood T cell repertoires in COVID-19. Sequencing used immunoSEQ multiplex PCR; TCRdb keeps in-frame clones, though not all of them. The sample holds 70,000 to 85,000 clones, around nine tenths seen once. Sequencing input: peripheral blood. These receptors all come from an older man with active or convalescent COVID-19.

The chain couples TRBV4-1 to TRBJ2-3; 10 bases map to TRBD2. Unmatched junction bases numbered 9, after V lost 2 bases and J lost 4 bases. The CDR3 totals 17 residues. The germline gives CDR1 MGHRA, CDR2 YSYEKL. CDR3 DNA sequence: TGCGCCAGCAGCCAACTCCCAAGCGGGGGGGCCGCAGATACGCAGTATTTT. It encodes CASSQLPSGGAADTQYF.

The chain carries TRBV6-1 and TRBJ1-2, with D unresolved. The V gene lost 3 bases and the J gene lost 4 bases, with 12 bases spanning the gap. The germline V gene has CDR1 MNHNS and CDR2 SASEGT. The CDR3 has 14 residues. The CDR3: CASSDSRGVYGYTF. The CDR3 DNA sequence: TGTGCCAGCAGTGATTCGCGCGGCGTCTATGGCTACACCTTC.

V gene TRBV5-1 combines with J gene TRBJ1-5, with D perhaps TRBD1 (5 bases). CDR1 is SGHRS, CDR2 YFSETQ, per germline. The CDR3 is made up of 14 amino acids. Trimming left V 0 bases short and J 5 bases short, with 9 bases between. The CDR3 region has the DNA TGCGCCAGCAGCTTGGGGGGCAGGGATCAGCCCCAGCATTTT. This translates into CASSLGGRDQPQHF.

The chain has TRBV5-1 and TRBJ1-2; 7 bases align to TRBD1. Germline CDR1 is SGHRS and CDR2 is YFSETQ. The CDR3 loop spans 16 amino acids. V shed 4 bases, J shed 4 bases, and the junction held 13 bases outside the gene matches. This CDR3 is CASSRGDRDLLYGYTF. CDR3 DNA sequence: TGCGCCAGCAGCCGAGGCGACAGGGACCTACTCTATGGCTACACCTTC.

The V call is TRBV2, the J call TRBJ1-2, with TRBD1 matching over 7 bases. Germline trimming cut 5 bases from V and 1 base from J; bases unmatched to any gene: 4. The CDR3 runs to 14 residues. The germline V gene has CDR1 SNHLY and CDR2 FYNNEI. The CDR3 sequence: CASSNRGGNYGYTF. In nucleotides, the CDR3 is TGTGCCAGCAGTAACAGGGGAGGTAACTATGGCTACACCTTC.